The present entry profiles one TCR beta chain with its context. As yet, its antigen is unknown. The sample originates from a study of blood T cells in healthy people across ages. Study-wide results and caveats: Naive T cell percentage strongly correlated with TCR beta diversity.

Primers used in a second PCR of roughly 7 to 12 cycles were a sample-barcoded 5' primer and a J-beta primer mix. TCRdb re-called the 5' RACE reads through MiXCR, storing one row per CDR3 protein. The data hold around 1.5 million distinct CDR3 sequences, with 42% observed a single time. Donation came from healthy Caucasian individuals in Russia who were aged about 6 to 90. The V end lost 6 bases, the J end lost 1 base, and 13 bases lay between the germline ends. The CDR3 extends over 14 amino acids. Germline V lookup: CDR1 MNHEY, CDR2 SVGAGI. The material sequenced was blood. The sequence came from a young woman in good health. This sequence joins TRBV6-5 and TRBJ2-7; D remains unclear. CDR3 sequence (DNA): TGTGCCAGCAGCAGCCGAGGCCATTCCTACGAGCAGTACTTC. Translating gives CASSSRGHSYEQYF.